This T cell receptor (gamma chain) was recorded in a study of gamma-delta T cells after stem cell transplantation. In its sample, this clone was seen a few times. TCRdb ran CATT on the RT-PCR reads. The repertoire holds about 690 gamma-chain clones, approximately 11% seen once, with roughly 34% in the top ten. The CDR3 has 14 amino acids. The V gene end was trimmed by 1 base and the J gene end by 0 bases; junction bases not matched to a gene: 3. Germline V gives CDR1 EGSNGY, CDR2 YDSYNSKV. The chain combines TRGV2 with TRGJ1 or TRGJ2. The TCR comes from a human donor. It is not recorded whose cells these are; they may come from a transplant donor. The sequenced sample was gamma-delta T cells. DNA for the CDR3: TGTGCCACCTGGGACGGTCCGAATTATTATAAGAAACTCTTT. Amino acid sequence: CATWDGPNYYKKLF.